The 29 T cell receptor beta chains reported below all come from one sample, sequenced in a study of T cell responses to AZD1222 COVID-19 vaccine. Method: immunoSEQ multiplex PCR; TCRdb's copy keeps in-frame clones and lacks some. Of 90,000 to 150,000 clones listed, 91% are singletons. The material sequenced was peripheral blood, taken on day 0 of AZD1222 vaccination. The receptors come from an adult in good health.

The J gene is TRBJ1-1, the V gene TRBV6-6, with a weak D call TRBD1 (5 bases). The CDR3 is 16 amino acids. Germline loops: CDR1 MNHNY, CDR2 SVGAGI (reference sequence). Trimming stripped 5 bases from V and 5 bases from J, with 21 bases between. The CDR3 spells CASSGGLRGARTEAFF. The CDR3 DNA follows: TGTGCCAGCAGTGGGGGGTTACGTGGGGCGCGGACTGAAGCTTTCTTT.

The chain has TRBV27 and TRBJ1-2; a possible D gene is TRBD1 (5 bases). The CDR3 loop spans 14 amino acids. The V gene lost 5 bases and the J gene lost 8 bases, with 18 bases spanning the gap. CDR1 is MNHEY, CDR2 SMNVEV, per germline (reference sequence). The CDR3 nucleotides read TGTGCCAGCAGTACCAGGGTGAACGCGGGGGGCTACACCTTC. Translation gives CASSTRVNAGGYTF.

Details on this clone: Within the sample, other DNA sequences also encode this same CDR3. This chain links TRBV19 with TRBJ1-6; D remains ambiguous. V lost 4 bases and J 7 bases, leaving 8 bases between the germline ends. The germline CDR1 and CDR2 sequences are LNHDA and SQIVND (reference sequence). This CDR3 is built from 13 residues. The CDR3 sequence: CASSTGGNSPLHF. The CDR3 nucleotides are TGTGCCAGTAGTACTGGAGGGAATTCACCCCTCCACTTT.

V is TRBV7-3 and J is TRBJ2-2, with a weak D call TRBD1 (7 bases). The length of the CDR3 is 16 residues. The ends were cut back, 0 bases at V and 4 bases at J, with 12 bases in the middle. The germline CDR1 and CDR2 sequences are SGHTA and FQGTGA. As DNA, the CDR3 is TGTGCCAGCAGCTTAACCCTGCAGGGGGGCACCGGGGAGCTGTTTTTT. Amino acids: CASSLTLQGGTGELFF.

This chain connects TRBV18 to TRBJ2-1; D is possibly TRBD2 (6 bases). V dropped 2 bases and J dropped 11 bases, with 10 bases sitting between them. CDR1 and CDR2 (germline): KGHSH, LQKENI. The CDR3 is 12 residues long. In nucleotides, the CDR3 is TGTGCCAGCTCACCAGACCGGGAGAAGCAGTTCTTC. This sequence encodes CASSPDREKQFF.

The chain couples TRBV7-8 to TRBJ2-3, with 12 nucleotides matching TRBD1. The CDR3 covers 18 residues. CDR1 is SGHVS, CDR2 FQNEAQ, per germline. V lost 8 bases and J lost 3; bases outside the gene matches: 15. CDR3 sequence reads: CASGRLGTGGARTDTQYF. DNA for the CDR3: TGTGCCAGCGGAAGACTTGGGACAGGGGGCGCGAGGACAGATACGCAGTATTTT.

This clone came up a few times. CDR3: CASSPLRDSIENEQFF. The DNA for the CDR3 is TGTGCCAGCAGCCCCCTGAGGGACAGCATAGAGAATGAGCAGTTCTTC. This chain links TRBV13 with TRBJ2-1, with TRBD1 identical over 7 bases. The V gene end was trimmed by 5 bases and the J gene end by 7 bases; junction bases not matched to a gene: 14. CDR1 and CDR2 from the germline V gene are PRHDT and FYEKMQ (reference sequence). CDR3 length: 16 residues.

The V call is TRBV6-5, the J call TRBJ1-5; D may be TRBD1 (5 bases). The CDR3 consists of 13 residues. The V end lost 8 bases, the J end lost 1 base, and 9 bases lay between the germline ends. From germline, CDR1 is MNHEY and CDR2 SVGAGI. As DNA, the CDR3 is TGTGCCAGCCCCGGGGGGAGCAATCAGCCCCAGCATTTT. Translation: CASPGGSNQPQHF.

The J gene is TRBJ2-2, the V gene TRBV7-6, with unresolved D. Germline V gene lookup returns CDR1 SGHVS and CDR2 FNYEAQ. This CDR3 spans 13 amino acids. Trimming removed 0 bases from V and 6 bases from J, with 5 bases in between. In DNA, the CDR3 is TGTGCCAGCAGCTTAGCCGACCCCGGGGAGCTGTTTTTT. As protein: CASSLADPGELFF.

V is TRBV7-3 and J is TRBJ1-3; a possible D gene is TRBD1 (5 bases). Germline loops: CDR1 SGHTA, CDR2 FQGTGA. Trimming took 5 bases from V and 2 from J, leaving 19 bases between them. The CDR3 length is 17 residues. CDR3 coding DNA: TGTGCCAGCAGCGCTGCTTCAGGGACCTGGCCTGGAAACACCATATATTTT. It translates to CASSAASGTWPGNTIYF.

This sequence joins TRBV4-2 and TRBJ1-3; D possibly corresponds to TRBD1 (6 bases). The CDR3 runs 14 residues. V was cut by 1 base and J by 8 bases, with 12 bases left in between. The germline CDR1 and CDR2 sequences are LGHNA and YNFKEQ. CDR3 region: CASSQVQGIDTIYF. In nucleotides, the CDR3 is TGTGCCAGCAGCCAAGTTCAGGGGATAGACACCATATATTTT.

The rearrangement links TRBV6-5 to TRBJ2-7, with a possible D match to TRBD1 (6 bases). CDR1 and CDR2 from the germline V gene are MNHEY and SVGAGI. Trimming removed 0 bases at V and 6 bases at J, with 15 bases between. The CDR3 has 15 residues. The CDR3 DNA follows: TGTGCCAGCAGTTACTCGGCCGACAGGACACGCGAGCAGTACTTC. It yields the protein CASSYSADRTREQYF.

The chain recombines TRBV4-3 with TRBJ1-4; D not certain. CDR3 length: 15 amino acids. V shed 0 bases and J shed 7 bases, with 12 bases lying between them. CDR1 and CDR2 (germline): LGHNA, YSLEER. The CDR3 sequence is CASSQDLAVGEKLFF. CDR3 in DNA: TGCGCCAGCAGCCAAGATTTAGCCGTAGGTGAAAAACTGTTTTTT.

The chain is built from TRBV18 and TRBJ1-3; D unclear. There are 16 residues in the CDR3. The V gene's germline CDR1 is KGHSH and CDR2 LQKENI. V shed 4 bases and J shed 0 bases, with 13 bases lying between them. CDR3 region: CASSQITPFSGNTIYF. In DNA form, the CDR3 reads TGTGCCAGCTCACAAATAACACCTTTCTCTGGAAACACCATATATTTT.

The V gene is TRBV6-5, the J gene TRBJ1-6, with 10 nucleotides matching TRBD1. Germline V gene data show CDR1 as MNHEY and CDR2 as SVGAGI. With 7 bases clipped from V and 8 bases from J, the junction kept 8 bases outside the gene matches. CDR3 size: 15 residues. This chain's CDR3 is CASTINGQGDSPLHF. In DNA, the CDR3 is TGTGCCAGCACAATTAATGGACAGGGGGATTCACCCCTCCACTTT.

The J gene is TRBJ1-6, the V gene TRBV6-5; possibly TRBD1 for D (5 bases). Trimming took off 6 bases at V and 8 bases at J, with 17 bases between the two ends. Germline CDR1 is MNHEY and CDR2 is SVGAGI. The CDR3 loop spans 15 amino acids. The CDR3 loop reads CASSWGIARDSPLHF. DNA of the CDR3: TGTGCCAGCAGCTGGGGGATAGCCAGGGATTCACCCCTCCACTTT.

This sequence joins TRBV3-1 (or the pseudogene TRBV3-2) and TRBJ2-3; D gene uncertain. Germline CDR1 LGHDT, CDR2 YNNKEL (reference sequence). CDR3 length: 12 residues. V dropped 4 bases and J dropped 1 base, with 3 bases sitting between them. CDR3 in DNA: TGTGCCAGCAGCCGGGGCACAGATACGCAGTATTTT. The encoded protein is CASSRGTDTQYF.

This clone is a singleton in its sample. The rearrangement joins TRBV7-9 to TRBJ1-2; 10 bases agree with TRBD1. The CDR3 contains 14 residues. Per germline, CDR1 SEHNR and CDR2 FQNEAQ (reference sequence). V gave up 4 bases and J gave up 6 bases; unmatched junction bases: 5. The CDR3 DNA sequence: TGTGCCAGCAGCTCAGGACAGGGGGGGAATGGCTACACCTTC. It yields the protein CASSSGQGGNGYTF.

The chain has TRBV6-2 or TRBV6-3 and TRBJ2-7; D assignment may be TRBD1 or TRBD2 (6 bases each). With 1 base removed from V and 7 bases from J, the gap between germline ends came to 11 bases. The CDR3 extends over 13 amino acids. Germline CDR1 reads MNHEY; CDR2 reads SVGEGT. The chain's CDR3 is CASSYFGGQEQYF. CDR3 DNA: TGTGCCAGCAGTTACTTTGGGGGGCAGGAGCAGTACTTC.

The genes are TRBV5-1 and TRBJ1-1; TRBD1 matches 7 bases. Germline V CDR1 and CDR2: SGHRS, YFSETQ. CDR3 length equals 14 residues. The ends lost 3 bases at V and 0 bases at J; junction bases unmatched: 2. The CDR3 bases are TGCGCCAGCAGCTCCACAGGGGTGAACACTGAAGCTTTCTTT. This sequence encodes CASSSTGVNTEAFF. Looking up the rest from reference TRBV5-1 and TRBJ1-1 gives the full variable domain: KAGVTQTPRYLIKTRGQQVTLSCSPISGHRSVSWYQQTPGQGLQFLFEYFSETQRNKGNFPGRFSGRQFSNSRSEMNVSTLELGDSALYLCASSSTGVNTEAFFGQGTRLTVV.

The chain couples TRBV19 to TRBJ1-4; TRBD1 is a possible D gene (5 bases). CDR1 LNHDA and CDR2 SQIVND come from the germline V gene (reference sequence). There are 17 residues in the CDR3. V gave up 5 bases and J gave up 0 bases, with 16 bases separating them. In DNA form, the CDR3 reads TGTGCCAGTAGTTTATCAGGGAGGAGGGCAACTAATGAAAAACTGTTTTTT. Translation gives CASSLSGRRATNEKLFF.

The gene calls are TRBV7-2 and TRBJ1-5; no clear D gene. There are 16 residues in the CDR3. Germline V CDR1 and CDR2: SGHTA, FQGNSA. The V and J ends lost 2 bases and 1 base respectively, with 12 bases between them. CDR3 region: CASSLTAGPSNQPQHF. The CDR3 nucleotides read TGTGCCAGCAGCTTAACGGCAGGTCCGAGCAATCAGCCCCAGCATTTT. Drawing the rest from reference TRBV7-2 and TRBJ1-5, the complete variable domain is GAGVSQSPSNKVTEKGKDVELRCDPISGHTALYWYRQSLGQGLEFLIYFQGNSAPDKSGLPSDRFSAERTGGSVSTLTIQRTQQEDSAVYLCASSLTAGPSNQPQHFGDGTRLSIL.

This sequence joins TRBV3-1 (or the pseudogene TRBV3-2) and TRBJ2-7; 7 bases map to TRBD2. V shed 1 base and J 0 bases; nucleotides not matched to a gene: 3. CDR3 size: 15 residues. Germline V gene data show CDR1 as LGHDT and CDR2 as YNNKEL (reference sequence). CDR3 coding DNA: TGTGCCAGCAGCCAAGTCGGGGGGAGCTCCTACGAGCAGTACTTC. Protein: CASSQVGGSSYEQYF.

Comment on this clone: No DNA is shown, since the ends of the CDR3 on it are uncertain; the CDR3 is the one TCRdb lists. The chain's CDR3 is CASSFGPGEGYEQYF. The gene calls are TRBV27 and TRBJ2-7; TRBD2, the D gene given by the table, was not confirmed from the DNA. The CDR3 contains 15 residues when both ends are counted. The germline CDR1 and CDR2 sequences are MNHEY and SMNVEV (reference sequence).

The V call is TRBV30, the J call TRBJ1-2; D is ambiguous. The germline V and J ends were trimmed by 3 bases and 7 bases, with 9 bases remaining between them. The germline CDR1 and CDR2 sequences are GTSNPN and SVGIG (reference sequence). The CDR3 extends over 11 amino acids. The CDR3 region is CAWRQAGGYTF. DNA of the CDR3: TGTGCCTGGAGACAAGCAGGTGGCTACACCTTC.

This chain joins TRBV30 and TRBJ2-3, with D possibly TRBD2 on 6 matching bases. CDR1 and CDR2 (germline): GTSNPN, SVGIG (reference sequence). The length of the CDR3 is 11 residues. V lost 2 bases to trimming and J lost 6 bases, with 6 bases between them. CDR3 bases: TGTGCCTGGAGTCGGGGGGATACGCAGTATTTT. Residues: CAWSRGDTQYF.

This clone appeared a few times. CDR3 sequence: CASSLNYRGGKVDGYTF. CDR3 nucleotides: TGTGCCAGCAGTTTAAACTACAGGGGAGGGAAGGTCGATGGCTACACCTTC. The chain uses TRBV28 and TRBJ1-2, with TRBD1 matching 7 bases. J lost 6 bases, V lost 2 bases, and 15 bases had no gene match. This CDR3 has 17 residues. Germline-derived CDR1 and CDR2 are MDHEN and SYDVKM.

The gene calls are TRBV7-3 and TRBJ2-2, with unresolved D. Per germline, CDR1 SGHTA and CDR2 FQGTGA. The CDR3 is 14 residues long. V dropped 5 bases and J dropped 2 bases, with 9 bases sitting between them. The CDR3: CASSAPKNTGELFF. Written as DNA, the CDR3 is TGTGCCAGCAGCGCACCGAAAAACACCGGGGAGCTGTTTTTT.

Here the CDR3 reads CASSLNPSGSYNEQFF. The CDR3 DNA sequence: TGTGCCAGCAGCTTAAATCCCTCAGGGTCCTACAATGAGCAGTTCTTC. V usage is TRBV7-2 and J usage is TRBJ2-1; a possible D gene is TRBD1 (5 bases). The CDR3 sequence is 16 residues long. The V gene lost 2 bases and the J gene lost 1 base, with 12 bases spanning the gap. The germline V gene has CDR1 SGHTA and CDR2 FQGNSA.